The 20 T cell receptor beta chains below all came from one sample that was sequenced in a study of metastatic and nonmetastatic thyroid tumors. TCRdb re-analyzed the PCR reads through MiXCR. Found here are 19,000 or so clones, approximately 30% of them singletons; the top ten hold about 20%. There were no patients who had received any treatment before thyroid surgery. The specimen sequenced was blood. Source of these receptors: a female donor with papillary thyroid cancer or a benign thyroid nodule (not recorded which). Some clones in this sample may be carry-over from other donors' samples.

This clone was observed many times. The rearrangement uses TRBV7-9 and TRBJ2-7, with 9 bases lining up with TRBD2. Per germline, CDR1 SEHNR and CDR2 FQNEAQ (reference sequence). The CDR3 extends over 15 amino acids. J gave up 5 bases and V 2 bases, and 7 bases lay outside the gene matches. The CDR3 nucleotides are TGTGCCAGCAGCTTATCGGCGGGGGGGCTCCACGAGCAGTACTTC. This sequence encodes CASSLSAGGLHEQYF.

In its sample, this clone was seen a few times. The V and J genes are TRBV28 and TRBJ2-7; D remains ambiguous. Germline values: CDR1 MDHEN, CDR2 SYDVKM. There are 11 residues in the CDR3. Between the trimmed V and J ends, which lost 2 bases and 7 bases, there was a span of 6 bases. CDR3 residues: CASSLHPEQYF. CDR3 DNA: TGTGCCAGCAGTTTACATCCTGAGCAGTACTTC.

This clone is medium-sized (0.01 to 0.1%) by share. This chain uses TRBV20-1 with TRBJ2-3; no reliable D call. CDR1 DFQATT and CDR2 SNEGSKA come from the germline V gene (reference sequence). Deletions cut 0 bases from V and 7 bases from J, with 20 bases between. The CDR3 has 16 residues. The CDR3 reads CSARDQGPSTLNTQYF. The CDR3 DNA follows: TGCAGTGCTAGAGATCAAGGACCAAGCACATTGAATACGCAGTATTTT.

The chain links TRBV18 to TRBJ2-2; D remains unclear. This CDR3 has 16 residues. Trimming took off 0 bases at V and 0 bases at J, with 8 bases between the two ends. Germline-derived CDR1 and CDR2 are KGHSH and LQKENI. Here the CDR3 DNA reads TGTGCCAGCTCACCACCGAAGGGCGCGAACACCGGGGAGCTGTTTTTT. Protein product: CASSPPKGANTGELFF.

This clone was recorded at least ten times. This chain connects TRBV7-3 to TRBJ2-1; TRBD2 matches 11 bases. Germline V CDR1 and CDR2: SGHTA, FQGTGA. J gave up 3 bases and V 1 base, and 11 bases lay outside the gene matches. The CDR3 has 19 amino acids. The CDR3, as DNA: TGTGCCAGCAGCTTAAAAGGTATGGGACTAGCGGCCCGCTACAATGAGCAGTTCTTC. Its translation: CASSLKGMGLAARYNEQFF.

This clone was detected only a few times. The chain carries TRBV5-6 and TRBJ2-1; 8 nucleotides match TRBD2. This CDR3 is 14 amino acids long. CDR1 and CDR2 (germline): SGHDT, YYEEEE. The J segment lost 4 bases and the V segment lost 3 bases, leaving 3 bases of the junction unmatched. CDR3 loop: CASSSIAGYNEQFF. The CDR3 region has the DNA TGTGCCAGCAGCTCCATAGCGGGGTACAATGAGCAGTTCTTC.

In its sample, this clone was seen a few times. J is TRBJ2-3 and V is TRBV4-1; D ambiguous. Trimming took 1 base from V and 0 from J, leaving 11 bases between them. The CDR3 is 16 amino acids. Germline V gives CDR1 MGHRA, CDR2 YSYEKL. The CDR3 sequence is CASSQAWETSTDTQYF. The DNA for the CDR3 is TGCGCCAGCAGCCAAGCGTGGGAAACTAGCACAGATACGCAGTATTTT.

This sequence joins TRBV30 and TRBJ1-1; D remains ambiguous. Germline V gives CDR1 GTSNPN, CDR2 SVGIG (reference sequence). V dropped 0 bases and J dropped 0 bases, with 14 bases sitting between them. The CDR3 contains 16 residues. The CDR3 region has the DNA TGTGCCTGGAGTGTAGACCGACTAACTATGAACACTGAAGCTTTCTTT. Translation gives CAWSVDRLTMNTEAFF.

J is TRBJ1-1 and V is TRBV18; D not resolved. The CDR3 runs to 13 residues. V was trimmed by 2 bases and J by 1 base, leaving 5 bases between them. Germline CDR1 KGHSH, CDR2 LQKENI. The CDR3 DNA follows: TGTGCCAGCTCACCAAGGTGGAACACTGAAGCTTTCTTT. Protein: CASSPRWNTEAFF.

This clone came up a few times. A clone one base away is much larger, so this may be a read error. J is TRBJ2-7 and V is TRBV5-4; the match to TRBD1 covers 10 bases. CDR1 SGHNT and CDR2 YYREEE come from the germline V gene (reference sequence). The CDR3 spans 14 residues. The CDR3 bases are TGTGCCAGCAGCTTGCCGACAGGGGGCGAGGAGCGGTACTTC. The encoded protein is CASSLPTGGEERYF.

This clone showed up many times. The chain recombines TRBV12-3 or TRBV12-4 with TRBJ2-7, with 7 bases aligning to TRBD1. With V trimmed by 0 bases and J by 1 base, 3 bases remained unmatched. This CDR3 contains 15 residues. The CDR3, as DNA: TGTGCCAGCAGTTTAGCTCACAGGGGTTCCTACGAGCAGTACTTC. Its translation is CASSLAHRGSYEQYF.

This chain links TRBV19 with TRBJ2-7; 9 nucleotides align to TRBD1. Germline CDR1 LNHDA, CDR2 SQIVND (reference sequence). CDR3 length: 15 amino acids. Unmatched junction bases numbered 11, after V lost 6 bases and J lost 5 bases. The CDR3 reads CASSPGWDRVHEQYF. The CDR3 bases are TGTGCCAGTAGCCCCGGGTGGGACAGGGTCCACGAGCAGTACTTC.

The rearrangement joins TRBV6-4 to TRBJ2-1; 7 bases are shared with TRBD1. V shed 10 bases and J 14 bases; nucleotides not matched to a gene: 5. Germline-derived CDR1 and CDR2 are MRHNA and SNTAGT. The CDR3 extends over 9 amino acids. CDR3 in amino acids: CAKGTVKFF. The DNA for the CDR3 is TGTGCCAAGGGGACAGTTAAGTTCTTC.

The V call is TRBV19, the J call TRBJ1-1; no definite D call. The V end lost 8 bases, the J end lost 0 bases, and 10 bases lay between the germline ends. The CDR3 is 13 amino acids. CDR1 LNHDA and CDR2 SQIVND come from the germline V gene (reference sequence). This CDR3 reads CASGWTLNTEAFF. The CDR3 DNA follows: TGTGCCAGTGGCTGGACGTTGAACACTGAAGCTTTCTTT.

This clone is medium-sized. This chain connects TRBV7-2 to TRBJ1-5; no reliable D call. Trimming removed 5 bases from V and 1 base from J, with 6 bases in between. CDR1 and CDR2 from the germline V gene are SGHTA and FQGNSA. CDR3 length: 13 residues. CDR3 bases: TGTGCCAGCAGCGGAGACAGCAATCAGCCCCAGCATTTT. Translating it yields CASSGDSNQPQHF.

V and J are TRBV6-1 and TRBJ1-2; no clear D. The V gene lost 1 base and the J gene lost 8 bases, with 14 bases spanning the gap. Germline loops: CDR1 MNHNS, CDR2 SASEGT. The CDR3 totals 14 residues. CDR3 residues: CASSEGLPSRGYTF. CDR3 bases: TGTGCCAGCAGTGAAGGACTCCCCTCGCGCGGCTACACCTTC.

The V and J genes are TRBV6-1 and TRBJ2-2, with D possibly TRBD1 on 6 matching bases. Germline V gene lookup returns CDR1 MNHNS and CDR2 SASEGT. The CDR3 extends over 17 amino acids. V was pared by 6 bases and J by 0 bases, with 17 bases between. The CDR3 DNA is TGTGCCAGCAGGGAGGCGTTGGGACATTCGAACACCGGGGAGCTGTTTTTT. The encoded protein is CASREALGHSNTGELFF.

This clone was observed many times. CDR3 region: CASSEISGRSYEQYF. CDR3 DNA: TGCGCCAGCAGTGAGATAAGCGGGAGGTCCTACGAGCAGTACTTC. V usage is TRBV10-2 and J usage is TRBJ2-7; TRBD2 agrees at 9 bases. The J segment lost 1 base and the V segment lost 2 bases, leaving 3 bases of the junction unmatched. Germline lookup yields CDR1 WSHSY and CDR2 SAAADI. The CDR3 loop spans 15 amino acids.

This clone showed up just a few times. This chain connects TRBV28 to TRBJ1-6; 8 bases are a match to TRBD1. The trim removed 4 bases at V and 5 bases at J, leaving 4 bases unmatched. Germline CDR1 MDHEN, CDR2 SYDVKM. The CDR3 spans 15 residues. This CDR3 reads CASSSGTGDNSPLHF. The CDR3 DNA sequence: TGTGCCAGCAGTTCGGGGACAGGTGATAATTCACCCCTCCACTTT.

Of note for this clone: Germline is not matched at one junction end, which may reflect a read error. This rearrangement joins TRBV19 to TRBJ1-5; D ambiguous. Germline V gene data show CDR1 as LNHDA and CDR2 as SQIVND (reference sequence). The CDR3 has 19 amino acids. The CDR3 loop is CASSSSSEGARFRNQHQHF. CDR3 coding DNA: TGTGCCAGTAGTTCATCGTCAGAGGGTGCGCGGTTTCGCAATCAGCACCAGCATTTT.